These 26 T cell receptor beta chains share one sample of origin, sequenced in a study of regulatory T cells in long-lasting Graves disease. CDR3-region Arm-PCR and iRepertoire HTBI primers produced the TCR beta libraries. TCRdb itself ran the multiplex PCR reads through MiXCR, one entry per CDR3 protein. The sample includes more than 300,000 distinct CDR3 sequences, roughly 24% of them seen just once. As for time point: persistent/refractory GD, antithyroid drugs over 5 years with positive TRAb. Scientists built the TCR library using RNA that was extracted from PBMCs. The material sequenced was peripheral blood mononuclear cells (PBMCs), taken when the disease was refractory, from a patient treated with antithyroid drugs. The source of these receptors is a woman in her thirties or forties with Graves disease.

Many counts were recorded for this clonotype. The chain combines TRBV2 with TRBJ1-4; tentatively, D is TRBD1 (6 bases). The CDR3 has 13 amino acids. The V end lost 8 bases, the J end lost 5 bases, and 12 bases lay between the germline ends. Germline CDR1 is SNHLY and CDR2 is FYNNEI. For the CDR3, the DNA is TGTGCCAGCGAGAGGACAGAGAATGAAAAACTGTTTTTT. Residues: CASERTENEKLFF.

In regard to this clonotype: It may be a read error: a sequence one base away is much more abundant. The chain joins TRBV15 to TRBJ1-1; D unresolved. Per germline, CDR1 LNHNV and CDR2 YYDKDF (reference sequence). The CDR3 length is 13 residues. Trimming stripped 2 bases from V and 6 bases from J, with 10 bases between. DNA for the CDR3: TGTGCCACCAGCAGAAAGGAAGAATCTGAAGCTTTCTTT. Amino acid sequence: CATSRKEESEAFF.

V and J are TRBV5-1 and TRBJ2-3; D perhaps matches TRBD2 (6 bases). CDR3 length: 15 residues. V was clipped by 3 bases and J by 2 bases, with 13 bases between them. CDR1 is SGHRS and CDR2 is YFSETQ in the germline V gene. The CDR3 region has the DNA TGCGCCAGCAGCTGGGGGGACCTCAACACAGATACGCAGTATTTT. Amino acid sequence: CASSWGDLNTDTQYF.

This chain connects TRBV7-8 to TRBJ2-7; D gene unclear. Between the trimmed V and J ends, which lost 4 bases and 0 bases, there was a span of 10 bases. CDR1 and CDR2 (germline): SGHVS, FQNEAQ. This CDR3 has 14 residues. CDR3 loop: CASSSLSGSYEQYF. The CDR3 coding sequence is TGTGCCAGCAGCTCCCTCTCTGGCTCCTACGAGCAGTACTTC.

Ten or more counts support this clonotype. V and J are TRBV28 and TRBJ2-7; D might be TRBD2 (6 bases). V was shortened by 1 base and J by 6 bases, with 7 bases between the two germline ends. This CDR3 is built from 12 residues. Germline CDR1 MDHEN, CDR2 SYDVKM. CDR3 in DNA: TGTGCCAGCAGTTTATACGGGGGCGAGCAGTACTTC. This gives the protein CASSLYGGEQYF.

This chain links TRBV6-1 with TRBJ1-1, with 8 bases that match TRBD1. J was trimmed by 2 bases and V by 6 bases; bases with no gene match: 8. Germline values: CDR1 MNHNS, CDR2 SASEGT. The CDR3 consists of 15 residues. CDR3 protein: CASSPGQGINTEAFF. CDR3 nucleotides: TGTGCCAGCAGCCCCGGACAGGGCATAAACACTGAAGCTTTCTTT.

V and J are TRBV7-9 and TRBJ2-5; 10 positions agree with TRBD2. The CDR3 length is 19 residues. J gave up 4 bases and V 5 bases, and 19 bases lay outside the gene matches. The germline V gene has CDR1 SEHNR and CDR2 FQNEAQ (reference sequence). The CDR3 spells CASSTVLAGHSPPVETQYF. The CDR3 DNA reads TGTGCCAGCAGCACGGTACTAGCGGGACACTCCCCGCCCGTAGAGACCCAGTACTTC.

This clonotype has at least ten counts. The rearrangement joins TRBV7-3 to TRBJ2-5; TRBD2 matches 7 bases. With V trimmed by 2 bases and J by 1 base, 4 bases remained unmatched. This CDR3 is built from 15 residues. Germline V CDR1 and CDR2: SGHTA, FQGTGA. CDR3 nucleotides: TGTGCCAGCAGCTTATCCCCGGGAGGCCAAGAGACCCAGTACTTC. Its translation is CASSLSPGGQETQYF.

J is TRBJ2-7 and V is TRBV28, with D possibly being TRBD1 or TRBD2 (6 bases each). The CDR3 contains 15 residues. V lost 5 bases and J lost 3, with 17 bases in between. From germline, CDR1 is MDHEN and CDR2 SYDVKM. Here the CDR3 DNA reads TGTGCCAGCAGTCTCAGGGGACTTGAGGGCTACGAGCAGTACTTC. Translated: CASSLRGLEGYEQYF.

Regarding this clonotype: One base away lies a much larger clone, so this may be a sequencing read error. The rearrangement joins TRBV29-1 to TRBJ2-7; D unclear. Trimming took 6 bases from V and 5 from J, leaving 11 bases between them. CDR3 length: 11 amino acids. CDR1 is SQVTM and CDR2 is ANQGSEA in the germline V gene. The CDR3 here is CSVRDTDEQYF. Written as DNA, the CDR3 is TGCAGCGTACGTGACACCGACGAGCAGTACTTC.

In this sample, this clonotype turned up a few times. A much larger clone sits a single nucleotide away, making a read error possible. V gene TRBV6-1 combines with J gene TRBJ2-5, with 8 bases lining up with TRBD1. This CDR3 region has 14 residues. Trimming took 4 bases from V and 2 from J; bases not matched to a gene: 3. In germline, CDR1 is MNHNS, CDR2 SASEGT. The CDR3 DNA reads TGTGCCAGCAGTGCCGGGACAGGACAAGAGACCCAGTACTTC. It is translated as CASSAGTGQETQYF.

In this sample, this clonotype turned up many times. The rearrangement links TRBV29-1 to TRBJ2-7; D might be TRBD2 (5 bases). Deletions cut 2 bases from V and 0 bases from J, with 11 bases between. The germline V gene encodes CDR1 SQVTM and CDR2 ANQGSEA. This CDR3 has 14 residues. The CDR3 nucleotides are TGCAGCGTTGAACTAGCAATGAGCTCCTACGAGCAGTACTTC. Translated: CSVELAMSSYEQYF.

This clonotype was detected ten times or more. J is TRBJ1-2 and V is TRBV6-5; 7 nucleotides align to TRBD1. The CDR3 length is 17 residues. The V and J ends lost 2 bases and 5 bases, in that order; junction bases with no gene match: 14. Germline V gene lookup returns CDR1 MNHEY and CDR2 SVGAGI. The CDR3 DNA reads as TGTGCCAGCAGTTACGATGTTGACAGGGCGAGATCGTATGGCTACACCTTC. Residues: CASSYDVDRARSYGYTF.

The J gene is TRBJ2-2, the V gene TRBV19; 13 bases line up with TRBD2. There are 17 residues in the CDR3. Germline V gene lookup returns CDR1 LNHDA and CDR2 SQIVND (reference sequence). The trim removed 4 bases at V and 4 bases at J, leaving 6 bases unmatched. The CDR3 spells CASSTTSGRALTGELFF. CDR3 bases: TGTGCCAGTAGTACTACTAGCGGGAGGGCCCTCACCGGGGAGCTGTTTTTT.

This clonotype was recorded many times. The chain has TRBV2 and TRBJ1-5; a weak D match, TRBD1 (5 bases). Per the germline V gene, CDR1 is SNHLY and CDR2 is FYNNEI. Deletions cut 3 bases from V and 5 bases from J, with 11 bases between. This CDR3 is built from 14 residues. This CDR3 is CASSDREVYQPQHF. The CDR3 bases are TGTGCCAGCAGTGACAGGGAGGTCTATCAGCCCCAGCATTTT.

This clonotype showed up many times. The chain links TRBV2 to TRBJ2-7; D may match TRBD1 or TRBD2 (6 bases each). CDR3 size: 11 residues. Germline V lookup: CDR1 SNHLY, CDR2 FYNNEI. V lost 8 bases to trimming and J lost 13 bases, with 18 bases between them. The CDR3 here is CASGLGGIGYF. The DNA for the CDR3 is TGTGCCAGCGGGCTAGGGGGGATAGGATACTTC. Full variable domain (remainder filled in from reference TRBV2 and TRBJ2-7): EPEVTQTPSHQVTQMGQEVILRCVPISNHLYFYWYRQILGQKVEFLVSFYNNEISEKSEIFDDQFSVERPDGSNFTLKIRSTKLEDSAMYFCASGLGGIGYFGPGTRLTVT.

This CDR3 reads CASSPRDSGQETQYF. Here the CDR3 DNA reads TGTGCCAGCAGCCCCCGGGACTCGGGCCAAGAGACCCAGTACTTC. The chain links TRBV28 to TRBJ2-5; TRBD2 might be the D (6 bases). The germline V and J ends were trimmed by 6 bases and 1 base, with 15 bases remaining between them. Germline-derived CDR1 and CDR2 are MDHEN and SYDVKM. There are 15 residues in the CDR3. Using reference TRBV28 and TRBJ2-5 for the parts outside the CDR3, the full variable domain is DVKVTQSSRYLVKRTGEKVFLECVQDMDHENMFWYRQDPGLGLRLIYFSYDVKMKEKGDIPEGYSVSREKKERFSLILESASTNQTSMYLCASSPRDSGQETQYFGPGTRLLVL.

This chain links TRBV5-5 with TRBJ2-7; tentatively, D is TRBD1 (6 bases). Germline CDR1 and CDR2: SGHKS and YYEKEE (reference sequence). The CDR3 contains 17 residues. The V and J ends lost 4 bases and 2 bases respectively, with 22 bases between them. The CDR3 here is CASSRIQGPWEAYEQYF. The CDR3, as DNA: TGTGCCAGCAGCCGGATACAGGGACCCTGGGAAGCCTACGAGCAGTACTTC. Using reference TRBV5-5 and TRBJ2-7 for the parts outside the CDR3, the full variable domain is DAGVTQSPTHLIKTRGQQVTLRCSPISGHKSVSWYQQVLGQGPQFIFQYYEKEERGRGNFPDRFSARQFPNYSSELNVNALLLGDSALYLCASSRIQGPWEAYEQYFGPGTRLTVT.

The gene calls are TRBV7-2 and TRBJ2-7; D is ambiguous. The last part of the DNA fits TRBJ2-3 better; the J call may be wrong. Looked up from germline, CDR1 is SGHTA and CDR2 is FQGNSA. CDR3 length: 13 amino acids. This chain's CDR3 is CASSLVRIDTQYF. CDR3 coding DNA: TGTGCCAGCAGCTTAGTAAGAATAGATACGCAGTATTTT.

The chain employs TRBV9 and TRBJ2-3; D uncertain. CDR1 and CDR2 from the germline V gene are SGDLS and YYNGEE. The CDR3 length is 15 residues. The V end was cut by 4 bases, the J end by 6 bases, with 18 bases between. The CDR3 sequence is CASSPTSNGVDTQYF. DNA of the CDR3: TGTGCCAGCAGCCCGACATCGAACGGTGTGGATACGCAGTATTTT.

At least ten counts were recorded for this clonotype. The J gene is TRBJ2-5, the V gene TRBV2, with TRBD1 matching 7 bases. This CDR3 comprises 14 residues. Germline values: CDR1 SNHLY, CDR2 FYNNEI. J was trimmed by 1 base and V by 6 bases; bases with no gene match: 5. The CDR3 sequence is CASRRQGSQETQYF. For the CDR3, the DNA is TGTGCCAGCAGGAGACAGGGATCCCAAGAGACCCAGTACTTC.

The rearrangement links TRBV30 to TRBJ2-3; the D is unclear. V gave up 5 bases and J gave up 6 bases, with 6 bases separating them. The CDR3 contains 10 residues. Per the germline V gene, CDR1 is GTSNPN and CDR2 is SVGIG (reference sequence). The CDR3 is CAWGLDTQYF. The CDR3 DNA reads as TGTGCCTGGGGTCTGGATACGCAGTATTTT.

In this sample, this clonotype turned up a few times. The V call is TRBV9, the J call TRBJ2-7; D might be TRBD2 (5 bases). Germline V gene lookup returns CDR1 SGDLS and CDR2 YYNGEE. The V end lost 3 bases, the J end lost 0 bases, and 16 bases lay between the germline ends. The CDR3 runs to 16 residues. For the CDR3, the DNA is TGTGCCAGCAGCGGCGACCCCACTAGGGACTCCTACGAGCAGTACTTC. This gives the protein CASSGDPTRDSYEQYF.

The rearrangement joins TRBV3-1 to TRBJ2-7, with a weak D call TRBD2 (7 bases). V dropped 0 bases and J dropped 2 bases, with 11 bases sitting between them. The CDR3 extends over 15 amino acids. The V gene's germline CDR1 is LGHDT and CDR2 YNNKEL (reference sequence). The CDR3 loop reads CASSQDWGGTYEQYF. The DNA for the CDR3 is TGTGCCAGCAGCCAAGATTGGGGGGGCACCTACGAGCAGTACTTC.

This clonotype was observed many times. The chain combines TRBV11-2 with TRBJ2-7; 7 bases fit TRBD1. The CDR3 extends over 16 amino acids. Germline-derived CDR1 and CDR2 are SGHAT and FQNNGV. Trimming removed 4 bases from V and 0 bases from J; junction bases left unmatched: 9. CDR3 bases: TGTGCCAGCAGCTCCCTCGTACCAGGGGGCTCCTACGAGCAGTACTTC. This translates into CASSSLVPGGSYEQYF.

Concerning this clonotype: This sequence may be a read error, since a much larger clone differs from it by one base. Because the CDR3 is missing its conserved closing phenylalanine or tryptophan, this is likely a read error. The chain employs TRBV28 and TRBJ2-5; TRBD2 agrees at 7 bases. The CDR3 contains 14 residues. Germline values: CDR1 MDHEN, CDR2 SYDVKM. The trim removed 9 bases at V and 5 bases at J, leaving 12 bases unmatched. In DNA form, the CDR3 reads TGTGCCAGTCAGCGGGGCCCGTCGTGGGAGACCCAGTACCTC. It specifies CASQRGPSWETQYL.